This T cell receptor (beta chain) came from a study of cytomegalovirus exposure and HLA in healthy donors. Points from the study as a whole: Subsequent analysis found a tendency for first-cohort TCR clusters to co-occur within the approximately 130 validation repertoires.

V shed 1 base and J 2 bases; nucleotides not matched to a gene: 1. Germline CDR1 SGHRS, CDR2 YFSETQ. This CDR3 region has 16 residues. Profiling relied on immunoSEQ multiplex PCR, and the TCRdb table lists in-frame clones only, not all of them. Of about 160,000 clones in the sample, roughly 83% were seen once. Of note for this clone: Its antigen remains unidentified.

The V gene is TRBV5-1, the J gene TRBJ2-2; 11 nucleotides line up with TRBD2. Sequenced sample: PBMCs. The clonotype originates from a man aged 30-40 years in good health and CMV-seropositive. CDR3 coding DNA: TGCGCCAGCAGCTTGCTAGCGGGGGGAAACACCGGGGAGCTGTTTTTT. It yields the protein CASSLLAGGNTGELFF. Combining the CDR3 with reference TRBV5-1 and TRBJ2-2 gives the whole variable domain KAGVTQTPRYLIKTRGQQVTLSCSPISGHRSVSWYQQTPGQGLQFLFEYFSETQRNKGNFPGRFSGRQFSNSRSEMNVSTLELGDSALYLCASSLLAGGNTGELFFGEGSRLTVL.